These 27 T cell receptor beta chains share one sample of origin, sequenced in a study of response to subunit inactivated influenza vaccine. TCRdb processed the RT-PCR reads anew with MiXCR; each CDR3 protein has one entry. The data contain around 600,000 distinct CDR3 sequences, about 10% of them singletons. The same data also contributed to another study, on T cells expressing NK-cell markers. This second study notes: In generating TCR beta cDNA, 5'RACE template switching with UMIs was used.

The specimen comprised PBMCs from blood, sampled on the day of vaccination. The receptors shown here come from a man aged 45 to 65 who received an inactivated influenza vaccine.

This chain connects TRBV28 to TRBJ1-3, with D possibly matching TRBD1 (5 bases). V was trimmed by 4 bases and J by 2 bases, leaving 12 bases between them. Germline CDR1 and CDR2: MDHEN and SYDVKM. This CDR3 is 15 amino acids long. The CDR3 loop is CASSWDFGAGNTIYF. CDR3 sequence (DNA): TGTGCCAGCAGTTGGGACTTTGGGGCTGGAAACACCATATATTTT.

This clonotype was seen a few times. In DNA form, the CDR3 reads TGTGCCAGCAGAGCCGACAGGGGGAACACTGAAGCTTTCTTT. Translating it yields CASRADRGNTEAFF. The chain carries TRBV12-3 or TRBV12-4 and TRBJ1-1, with TRBD1 matching 8 bases. Losses at the gene ends were 6 bases for V and 1 base for J; bases not matched to a gene: 4. The CDR3 loop spans 14 amino acids.

This clonotype has ten or more counts. The chain links TRBV16 to TRBJ1-5; D is undetermined. The CDR3 length is 16 residues. CDR1 is KGHSY and CDR2 is FQNENV in the germline V gene. The germline V and J ends were trimmed by 0 bases and 0 bases, with 9 bases remaining between them. In DNA, the CDR3 is TGTGCCAGCAGCCAATCTCGCCGAAATAGCAATCAGCCCCAGCATTTT. Its translation: CASSQSRRNSNQPQHF.

This clonotype was detected only a few times. The chain combines TRBV27 with TRBJ2-5; D is ambiguous. The V end was cut by 1 base, the J end by 1 base, with 10 bases between. The germline gives CDR1 MNHEY, CDR2 SMNVEV (reference sequence). The CDR3 extends over 15 amino acids. CDR3 DNA sequence: TGTGCCAGCAGTTTATTTCGCTCGTCCCAAGAGACCCAGTACTTC. Translated: CASSLFRSSQETQYF.

This clonotype was found many times. This sequence joins TRBV6-1 and TRBJ1-2; 8 bases match TRBD1. The CDR3 is 13 amino acids. With V trimmed by 7 bases and J by 9 bases, 10 bases remained unmatched. Germline V lookup: CDR1 MNHNS, CDR2 SASEGT. CDR3 residues: CASTQTDRASYTF. The CDR3 region has the DNA TGTGCCAGCACCCAGACGGACAGGGCCAGCTACACCTTC.

This clonotype has a count of ten or more. V usage is TRBV29-1 and J usage is TRBJ2-7, with D possibly TRBD1 on 6 matching bases. CDR1 and CDR2 (germline): SQVTM, ANQGSEA. Trimming cost V 1 base and J 3 bases, with 10 bases left between them. CDR3 length equals 13 residues. CDR3 residues: CSVEVQGHYEQYF. CDR3 coding DNA: TGCAGCGTTGAAGTACAGGGCCACTACGAGCAGTACTTC.

The rearrangement links TRBV5-1 to TRBJ2-7; perhaps D is TRBD1 or TRBD2 (6 bases each). The germline V and J ends were trimmed by 2 bases and 5 bases, with 11 bases remaining between them. The CDR3 is 13 residues long. Germline V gene sequence: CDR1 SGHRS, CDR2 YFSETQ. The CDR3 sequence is CASSLRGHNEQYF. The CDR3 DNA reads TGCGCCAGCAGCTTACGGGGGCACAACGAGCAGTACTTC.

This clonotype was found a few times. The rearrangement uses TRBV11-2 and TRBJ1-1, with TRBD1 as a possible D gene (6 bases). The CDR3 has 14 residues. V was cut by 7 bases and J by 5 bases, with 17 bases left in between. Per germline, CDR1 SGHAT and CDR2 FQNNGV. For the CDR3, the DNA is TGTGCCAGCACCCAACCAGGGGCAGTTACTGAAGCTTTCTTT. It translates to CASTQPGAVTEAFF.

This sequence joins TRBV5-1 and TRBJ2-1; D might be TRBD1 (5 bases). Germline V gene lookup returns CDR1 SGHRS and CDR2 YFSETQ. The CDR3 contains 18 residues. Trimming took off 1 base at V and 5 bases at J, with 22 bases between the two ends. For the CDR3, the DNA is TGCGCCAGCAGCTTGAGTTTAGATGCAGGGCGCCCACACAATGAGCAGTTCTTC. Translation gives CASSLSLDAGRPHNEQFF.

This clonotype was detected a few times. V and J are TRBV5-6 and TRBJ2-4; possibly TRBD1 for D (6 bases). With 2 bases removed from V and 1 base from J, the gap between germline ends came to 7 bases. This CDR3 spans 14 amino acids. Germline lookup yields CDR1 SGHDT and CDR2 YYEEEE. Here the CDR3 reads CASSFQGAKNIQYF. For the CDR3, the DNA is TGTGCCAGCAGCTTCCAGGGGGCCAAAAACATTCAGTACTTC.

The V call is TRBV20-1, the J call TRBJ2-7, with D perhaps matching TRBD2 (6 bases). The germline gives CDR1 DFQATT, CDR2 SNEGSKA (reference sequence). V was cut by 1 base and J by 7 bases, with 14 bases left in between. This CDR3 comprises 13 residues. The CDR3 DNA is TGCAGTGCTAGAGGGTTCGGGAGAATTGAGCAGTACTTC. Translated, it gives CSARGFGRIEQYF.

This clonotype was seen more than once but under ten times. V usage is TRBV20-1 and J usage is TRBJ1-2; the D is unclear. The CDR3 is 10 amino acids. With 5 bases removed from V and 7 bases from J, the gap between germline ends came to 8 bases. Germline CDR1 DFQATT, CDR2 SNEGSKA (reference sequence). The CDR3 nucleotides read TGCAGTGCTTCGCGTAGTGGCTACACCTTC. The encoded protein is CSASRSGYTF.

The table lists this clonotype with a few counts. The chain employs TRBV29-1 and TRBJ1-5, with 10 positions matching TRBD1. Germline-derived CDR1 and CDR2 are SQVTM and ANQGSEA. The length of the CDR3 is 13 residues. V was pared by 5 bases and J by 7 bases, with 5 bases of the junction left unmatched. The CDR3 DNA follows: TGCAGCGTTAGACAGGGGGCTAACCAGCCCCAGCATTTT. Its translation is CSVRQGANQPQHF.

This clonotype was counted a few times. V is TRBV11-3 and J is TRBJ2-3; 11 bases line up with TRBD2. Germline V gene sequence: CDR1 SGHNT, CDR2 YENEEA. The CDR3 spans 15 residues. Trimming at V came to 4 bases and at J to 8 bases, leaving 8 bases not matched to a gene. The CDR3 is CASSSGSGGVATQYF. The DNA for the CDR3 is TGTGCCAGCAGCTCCGGTAGCGGGGGGGTGGCTACGCAGTATTTT.

The rearrangement links TRBV24-1 to TRBJ2-3, with D tentatively TRBD1 (6 bases). The CDR3 is 17 amino acids. CDR1 KGHDR and CDR2 SFDVKD come from the germline V gene. Trimming cost V 1 base and J 0 bases, with 13 bases left between them. The CDR3 DNA is TGTGCCACCAGTGATTTAAACCGGGACACCAGCACAGATACGCAGTATTTT. Its protein product is CATSDLNRDTSTDTQYF.

The CDR3 DNA reads as TGTGCCAGCAGTTACCGGTACCGGGAGCAGTACTTC. Translated, it gives CASSYRYREQYF. The V and J genes are TRBV6-2 or TRBV6-3 and TRBJ2-7; D gene uncertain. The CDR3 loop spans 12 amino acids. V dropped 2 bases and J dropped 7 bases, with 9 bases sitting between them. The V gene's germline CDR1 is MNHEY and CDR2 SVGEGT.

This clonotype was detected ten times or more. The J gene is TRBJ2-1, the V gene TRBV24-1; 9 bases match TRBD1. V was pared by 0 bases and J by 8 bases, with 7 bases of the junction left unmatched. The germline CDR1 and CDR2 sequences are KGHDR and SFDVKD. The CDR3 covers 16 residues. CDR3 in DNA: TGTGCCACCAGTGATTTGCCGGGACAGGGTTCTTATGAGCAGTTCTTC. Translation: CATSDLPGQGSYEQFF.

This clonotype was counted between two and nine times. The gene calls are TRBV20-1 and TRBJ1-1; D call uncertain. The CDR3 covers 13 residues. The germline V gene has CDR1 DFQATT and CDR2 SNEGSKA (reference sequence). V lost 3 bases, J lost 2 bases, and 10 bases lay in between. This chain's CDR3 is CSARNPANTEAFF. For the CDR3, the DNA is TGCAGTGCTAGGAATCCGGCAAACACTGAAGCTTTCTTT.

This chain connects TRBV2 to TRBJ2-7; D is uncertain. V gave up 2 bases and J gave up 5 bases, with 7 bases separating them. This CDR3 is 12 amino acids long. Germline V gene lookup returns CDR1 SNHLY and CDR2 FYNNEI. The CDR3 sequence is CASSEFRNEQYF. CDR3 DNA sequence: TGTGCCAGCAGTGAATTTCGCAACGAGCAGTACTTC.

V gene TRBV28 combines with J gene TRBJ1-5, with D uncertain. Trimming stripped 6 bases from V and 0 bases from J, with 18 bases between. Germline CDR1 and CDR2: MDHEN and SYDVKM. The CDR3 runs 17 residues. CDR3 in amino acids: CASRKPSGRLSNQPQHF. CDR3 sequence (DNA): TGTGCCAGCAGAAAACCGTCTGGGCGGCTTAGCAATCAGCCCCAGCATTTT.

This clonotype was seen more than once but under ten times. The genes are TRBV7-3 and TRBJ2-1, with D possibly matching TRBD2 (5 bases). The germline gives CDR1 SGHTA, CDR2 FQGTGA. The CDR3 is made up of 13 amino acids. V lost 5 bases, J lost 9 bases, and 14 bases lay in between. CDR3 sequence: CASSPSPDSEQFF. The CDR3 nucleotides read TGTGCCAGCAGCCCCTCTCCGGACTCTGAGCAGTTCTTC.

This clonotype has just a few counts. The chain recombines TRBV10-3 with TRBJ2-7; either TRBD1 or TRBD2 may fit D (6 bases each). Germline lookup yields CDR1 ENHRY and CDR2 SYGVKD. The V end was cut by 2 bases, the J end by 2 bases, with 10 bases between. This CDR3 comprises 14 residues. The CDR3 loop reads CAISETGRTYEQYF. As DNA, the CDR3 is TGTGCCATCAGTGAGACAGGGAGGACCTACGAGCAGTACTTC.

The rearrangement links TRBV12-3 or TRBV12-4 to TRBJ2-2; 8 positions match TRBD1. The V and J ends lost 3 bases and 4 bases, in that order; junction bases with no gene match: 1. This CDR3 is 14 amino acids long. This CDR3 is CASSFGQGTGELFF. The CDR3 bases are TGTGCCAGCAGTTTCGGACAGGGCACCGGGGAGCTGTTTTTT.

This clonotype was detected a few times. The rearrangement joins TRBV15 to TRBJ2-7; TRBD1 aligns across 9 bases. The CDR3 is 16 amino acids. V lost 0 bases to trimming and J lost 3 bases; unmatched junction nucleotides: 6. Per the germline V gene, CDR1 is LNHNV and CDR2 is YYDKDF (reference sequence). CDR3: CATSRDLTGGSYEQYF. In nucleotides, the CDR3 is TGTGCCACCAGCAGAGATTTGACAGGGGGAAGCTACGAGCAGTACTTC.

This clonotype was detected only a few times. The chain carries TRBV5-1 and TRBJ2-7; 11 bases map to TRBD2. This CDR3 has 14 residues. The V gene end was trimmed by 5 bases and the J gene end by 6 bases; junction bases not matched to a gene: 7. CDR1 and CDR2 (germline): SGHRS, YFSETQ. The CDR3 here is CASSGSGREVEQYF. The CDR3 DNA is TGCGCCAGCAGTGGTAGCGGGAGGGAAGTCGAGCAGTACTTC.

The chain has TRBV27 and TRBJ2-3; TRBD1 might be the D (6 bases). Germline CDR1 reads MNHEY; CDR2 reads SMNVEV (reference sequence). Trimming pared 1 base from V and 1 base from J, leaving 12 bases between. CDR3 length equals 16 residues. The CDR3 DNA is TGTGCCAGCAGTTTATGGGGGCCAGGGGGCACAGATACGCAGTATTTT. This gives the protein CASSLWGPGGTDTQYF.

This clonotype came up a few times. This sequence joins TRBV10-3 and TRBJ2-2, with a weak D call TRBD1 (5 bases). Trimming removed 7 bases from V and 5 bases from J, with 11 bases in between. Germline CDR1 ENHRY, CDR2 SYGVKD. This CDR3 contains 13 residues. This CDR3 is CAIKIQGTGELFF. The CDR3 coding sequence is TGTGCCATCAAAATTCAGGGAACCGGGGAGCTGTTTTTT.